The subject of this entry is one T cell receptor (beta chain). Its antigen has not been determined. No per-base quality is available; no much larger clone lies one base away. This specimen belongs to a study of blood T cell repertoires in COVID-19 (dated by TCRdb to the early 2020s). At the level of the whole study: Samples covering the acute and convalescent phases of COVID-19 were provided by collaborators in the United States, Italy and Spain. The prospective study material was composed of cDNA or gDNA derived from T cells, B-cell-depleted T cells, or PBMCs. Subjects who had been exposed to COVID-19, were actively infected with it, or had recovered from it provided the deeply sampled blood TCRbeta repertoires that made up the dataset. The repertoires were made available in a free public database intended to serve as a resource for research on the immune response to SARS-CoV-2. Samples came from the ongoing ImmuneRACE study (first 160 participants) plus 1,254 subjects from 6 global collaborators. The sample metadata nearly always contained a de-identified subject ID, COVID-19 status, age in years and sex. HLA class I and class II types, where available, came from metadata supplied by the sample provider rather than from assay-based typing. The full study reports these points: Clinical and demographic metadata were provided uncurated, with the amount varying by source and participant.

V is cut back by 6 bases and J by 4 bases, with 14 bases in the junction unmatched. The CDR3 numbers 16 residues from cysteine through phenylalanine. Only the CDR3 DNA is retained, 48 bases long and in frame from the first base. Based on the germline V gene, the CDR1 and CDR2 sequences are WSHSY and SAAADI. Participants in the prospective study were aged roughly 18 to 95 years, lived in under 30 United States geographic areas, and enrolled through a virtual design. In the prospective study, cohorts were assigned on the basis of participant-reported clinical history obtained from a screening survey and a study questionnaire. Mobile phlebotomists in the prospective study collected whole blood, serum and a nasopharyngeal or oropharyngeal swab from every participant. Prospective study participants could optionally give additional blood draws and questionnaires over a 2-month period. Before DNA extraction, blood samples from the prospective study were shipped at room temperature or frozen.

TCRbeta CDR3 regions were amplified from genomic DNA by means of the immunoSEQ Assay, a bias-controlled multiplex PCR. The authors processed their data as follows. Nucleated cell counts per sample were estimated from amplification of reference gene primers within the assay. To quantify the absolute abundance of each unique TCRbeta CDR3 rearrangement, sequence reads were collapsed and filtered. For each sample, productive Simpson clonality was calculated as the square root of Simpson's diversity index across productive rearrangements. Not all clones reach the TCRdb copy of this immuneACCESS table, which keeps in-frame sequences only. Checked studies attribute under half of the gap to unresolved V genes and leave the rest unexplained. V and J calls and clone size are those listed in that table; D and trimming were worked out from the DNA. The sample table records about 220,000 clones; 80% to 90% of these occur just once. The ten largest make up over 3% of the sample.

Sequenced: PBMCs or T cells enriched from blood (not recorded which). The rearrangement joined TRBV10-2 to TRBJ1-1; 7 bases in the middle match TRBD1. This receptor was obtained from a woman in her 40s with acute COVID-19. The CDR3 protein: CASSQALGQWFTEAFF. The DNA is as follows: TGCGCCAGCAGCCAGGCGCTGGGACAGTGGTTCACTGAAGCTTTCTTT.